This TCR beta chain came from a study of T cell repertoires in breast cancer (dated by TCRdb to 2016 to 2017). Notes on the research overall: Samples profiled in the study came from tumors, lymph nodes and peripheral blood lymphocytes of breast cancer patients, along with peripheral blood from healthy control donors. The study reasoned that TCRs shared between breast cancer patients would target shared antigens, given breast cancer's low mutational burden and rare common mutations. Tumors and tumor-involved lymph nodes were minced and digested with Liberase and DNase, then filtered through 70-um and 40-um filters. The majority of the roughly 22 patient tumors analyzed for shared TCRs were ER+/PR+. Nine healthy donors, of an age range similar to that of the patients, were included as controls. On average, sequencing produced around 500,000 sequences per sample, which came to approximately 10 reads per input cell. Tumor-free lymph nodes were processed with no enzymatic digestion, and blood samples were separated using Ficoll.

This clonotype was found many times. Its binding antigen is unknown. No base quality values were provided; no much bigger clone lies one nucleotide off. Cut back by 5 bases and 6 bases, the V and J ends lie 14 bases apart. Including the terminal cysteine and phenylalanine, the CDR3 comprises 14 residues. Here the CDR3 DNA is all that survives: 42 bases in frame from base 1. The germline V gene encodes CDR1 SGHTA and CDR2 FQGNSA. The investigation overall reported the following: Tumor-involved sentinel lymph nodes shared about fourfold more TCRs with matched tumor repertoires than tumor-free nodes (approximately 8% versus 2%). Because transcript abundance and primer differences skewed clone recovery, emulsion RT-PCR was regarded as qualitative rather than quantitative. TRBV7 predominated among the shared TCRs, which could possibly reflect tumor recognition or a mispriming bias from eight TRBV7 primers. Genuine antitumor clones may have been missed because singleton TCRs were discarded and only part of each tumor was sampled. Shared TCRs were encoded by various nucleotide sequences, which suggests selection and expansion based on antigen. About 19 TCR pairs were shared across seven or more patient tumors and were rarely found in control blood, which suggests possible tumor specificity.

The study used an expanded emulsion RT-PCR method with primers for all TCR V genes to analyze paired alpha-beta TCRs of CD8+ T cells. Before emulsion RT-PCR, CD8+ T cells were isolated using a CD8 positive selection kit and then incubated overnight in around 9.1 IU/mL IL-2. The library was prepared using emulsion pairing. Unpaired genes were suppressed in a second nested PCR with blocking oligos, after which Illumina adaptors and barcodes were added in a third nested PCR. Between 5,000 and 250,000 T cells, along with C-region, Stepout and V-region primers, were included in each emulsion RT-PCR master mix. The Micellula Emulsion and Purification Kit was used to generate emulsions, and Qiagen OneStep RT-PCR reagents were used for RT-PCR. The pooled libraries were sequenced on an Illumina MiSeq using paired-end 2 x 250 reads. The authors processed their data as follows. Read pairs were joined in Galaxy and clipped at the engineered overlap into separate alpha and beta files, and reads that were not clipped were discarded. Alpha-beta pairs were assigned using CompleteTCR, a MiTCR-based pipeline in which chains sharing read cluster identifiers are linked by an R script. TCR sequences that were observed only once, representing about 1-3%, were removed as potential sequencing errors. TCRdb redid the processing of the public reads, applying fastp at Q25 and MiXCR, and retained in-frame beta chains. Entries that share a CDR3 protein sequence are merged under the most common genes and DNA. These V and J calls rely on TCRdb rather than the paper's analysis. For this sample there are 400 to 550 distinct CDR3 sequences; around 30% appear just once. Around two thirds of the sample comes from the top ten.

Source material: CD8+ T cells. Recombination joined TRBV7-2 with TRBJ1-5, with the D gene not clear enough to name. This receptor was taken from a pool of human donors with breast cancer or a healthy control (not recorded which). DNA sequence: TGTGCCAGCAGCGTAGGCGCAGTCAGTCAGCCCCAGCATTTT. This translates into CASSVGAVSQPQHF.